The 27 T cell receptor beta chains reported below all come from one sample, sequenced in a study of blood T cell repertoires in COVID-19. Sequenced by immunoSEQ multiplex PCR; TCRdb stores in-frame clones only, minus some. The table lists hundreds of thousands of clones, nearly 90% of them singletons, with about 1.8% in the top ten. The sample was PBMCs or T cells enriched from blood (not recorded which). All receptors derive from a woman in her late teens or twenties with acute COVID-19.

This sequence joins TRBV7-8 and TRBJ2-7, with 9 nucleotides matching TRBD2. The CDR3 has 15 amino acids. J gave up 3 bases and V 4 bases, and 7 bases lay outside the gene matches. The germline V gene encodes CDR1 SGHVS and CDR2 FQNEAQ. CDR3 in amino acids: CASSSGTSIVYEQYF. The CDR3, as DNA: TGTGCCAGCAGCTCCGGGACTAGCATAGTCTACGAGCAGTACTTC. The full variable domain, in which reference TRBV7-8 and TRBJ2-7 provide the parts outside the CDR3, is GAGVSQSPRYKVAKRGQDVALRCDPISGHVSLFWYQQALGQGPEFLTYFQNEAQLDKSGLPSDRFFAERPEGSVSTLKIQRTQQEDSAVYLCASSSGTSIVYEQYFGPGTRLTVT.

The rearrangement joins TRBV5-1 to TRBJ2-3, with 12 bases that match TRBD1. Germline trimming cut 0 bases from V and 1 base from J; bases unmatched to any gene: 6. This CDR3 has 18 amino acids. CDR1 and CDR2 from the germline V gene are SGHRS and YFSETQ. The CDR3 bases are TGCGCCAGCAGCTTGGGGGGACAGGGGGCGTTGGGCACAGATACGCAGTATTTT. Encoded protein: CASSLGGQGALGTDTQYF.

The chain is built from TRBV28 and TRBJ1-2, with 9 bases lining up with TRBD1. From germline, CDR1 is MDHEN and CDR2 SYDVKM. V lost 3 bases and J lost 8; bases outside the gene matches: 7. CDR3 size: 14 residues. CDR3 sequence: CASSFPGTGMGYTF. As DNA, the CDR3 is TGTGCCAGCAGTTTCCCGGGGACAGGGATGGGCTACACCTTC.

The chain carries TRBV9 and TRBJ1-1; D is uncertain. This CDR3 contains 16 residues. In germline, CDR1 is SGDLS, CDR2 YYNGEE. Trimming left V 0 bases short and J 3 bases short, with 15 bases between. CDR3 region: CASSVGGFTGYTEAFF. CDR3 sequence (DNA): TGTGCCAGCAGCGTAGGAGGATTTACGGGATACACTGAAGCTTTCTTT.

CDR3 in amino acids: CASSFRTGAPGANVLTF. The DNA of the CDR3 is TGTGCCAGCAGTTTCAGGACAGGGGCCCCTGGGGCCAACGTCCTGACTTTC. The chain couples TRBV27 to TRBJ2-6; TRBD1 matches 9 bases. With V trimmed by 3 bases and J by 2 bases, 5 bases remained unmatched. Germline CDR1 reads MNHEY; CDR2 reads SMNVEV (reference sequence). The CDR3 consists of 17 residues. Full variable domain (missing parts from reference TRBV27 and TRBJ2-6): EAQVTQNPRYLITVTGKKLTVTCSQNMNHEYMSWYRQDPGLGLRQIYYSMNVEVTDKGDVPEGYKVSRKEKRNFPLILESPSPNQTSLYFCASSFRTGAPGANVLTFGAGSRLTVL.

V usage is TRBV6-5 and J usage is TRBJ2-7; 7 positions match TRBD2. CDR1 is MNHEY and CDR2 is SVGAGI in the germline V gene. The CDR3 runs 15 residues. With 2 bases clipped from V and 2 bases from J, the junction kept 6 bases outside the gene matches. CDR3 DNA sequence: TGTGCCAGCAGTTACATGGCGGGAGAAACCTACGAGCAGTACTTC. Protein sequence: CASSYMAGETYEQYF.

This clone is a singleton in its sample. The chain links TRBV29-1 to TRBJ1-4, with a possible D match to TRBD1 (5 bases). The V end was cut by 5 bases, the J end by 5 bases, with 12 bases between. Germline loops: CDR1 SQVTM, CDR2 ANQGSEA. The CDR3 sequence is 13 residues long. Here the CDR3 DNA reads TGCAGCGTTCGGGGGGGACCCAATGAAAAACTGTTTTTT. Translating it yields CSVRGGPNEKLFF.

This chain uses TRBV7-9 with TRBJ2-1; the match to TRBD2 covers 7 bases. With V trimmed by 8 bases and J by 4 bases, 8 bases remained unmatched. The CDR3 covers 14 residues. From germline, CDR1 is SEHNR and CDR2 FQNEAQ (reference sequence). CDR3 sequence reads: CASDWLAAYNEQFF. CDR3 bases: TGTGCCAGCGATTGGCTAGCGGCATACAATGAGCAGTTCTTC.

This sequence joins TRBV14 and TRBJ2-1; TRBD2 aligns across 7 bases. The J segment lost 3 bases and the V segment lost 4 bases, leaving 3 bases of the junction unmatched. This CDR3 comprises 14 residues. Germline CDR1 and CDR2: SGHDN and FVKESK. The DNA of the CDR3 is TGTGCCAGCAGCCGAGGCGGGAGCTACAATGAGCAGTTCTTC. This codes for CASSRGGSYNEQFF.

CDR3 loop: CASSESTQEPGAGGETQYF. CDR3 coding DNA: TGCGCCAGCAGTGAGTCGACTCAAGAGCCAGGGGCAGGTGGAGAGACCCAGTACTTC. The chain has TRBV10-2 and TRBJ2-5; a possible D gene is TRBD1 (6 bases). The V gene's germline CDR1 is WSHSY and CDR2 SAAADI. Trimming stripped 0 bases from V and 4 bases from J, with 24 bases between. The CDR3 runs 19 residues.

The chain links TRBV18 to TRBJ1-2; 7 nucleotides align to TRBD1. Germline loops: CDR1 KGHSH, CDR2 LQKENI. The length of the CDR3 is 15 residues. The V and J ends lost 3 bases and 1 base, in that order; junction bases with no gene match: 5. CDR3 in amino acids: CASSPNRGDNYGYTF. DNA for the CDR3: TGTGCCAGCTCACCGAACAGGGGAGATAACTATGGCTACACCTTC.

V is TRBV28 and J is TRBJ2-3; 8 bases line up with TRBD1. The CDR3 is made up of 12 amino acids. The trim removed 6 bases at V and 6 bases at J, leaving 2 bases unmatched. The germline V gene has CDR1 MDHEN and CDR2 SYDVKM. The CDR3 spells CASSQGADTQYF. In DNA form, the CDR3 reads TGTGCCAGCAGCCAGGGGGCGGATACGCAGTATTTT.

The chain couples TRBV29-1 to TRBJ1-2, with D possibly TRBD1 on 5 matching bases. Germline loops: CDR1 SQVTM, CDR2 ANQGSEA. The V end was cut by 0 bases, the J end by 5 bases, with 16 bases between. The CDR3 extends over 15 amino acids. This chain's CDR3 is CSVEDADRWTYGYTF. In nucleotides, the CDR3 is TGCAGCGTTGAAGATGCGGACCGGTGGACATATGGCTACACCTTC.

This clone was seen only once. The chain links TRBV28 to TRBJ1-6; 8 bases fit TRBD1. V dropped 3 bases and J dropped 10; count of bases not matched to a gene: 11. Germline CDR1 and CDR2: MDHEN and SYDVKM. The length of the CDR3 is 16 residues. In nucleotides, the CDR3 is TGTGCCAGCAGTTTCACAGGGGGACCTGTTCGATCACCCCTCCACTTT. As protein: CASSFTGGPVRSPLHF.

The chain links TRBV4-1 to TRBJ1-4, with 10 bases fitting TRBD1. The CDR3 extends over 18 amino acids. Germline CDR1 MGHRA, CDR2 YSYEKL. After removal of 5 bases from V and 7 bases from J, the junction contained 16 bases not matched to a gene. CDR3 bases: TGCGCCAGCAGCACTCGAGCGGGGACAGGGGCCTGGGGTGAAAAACTGTTTTTT. As protein: CASSTRAGTGAWGEKLFF.

This clone was found once. Here the CDR3 reads CASSPRGIGTSGRAYEQYF. The CDR3 coding sequence is TGTGCCAGCAGTCCTAGAGGCATTGGGACTAGCGGGAGGGCCTACGAGCAGTACTTC. The chain uses TRBV27 and TRBJ2-7; 16 nucleotides line up with TRBD2. The length of the CDR3 is 19 residues. V dropped 5 bases and J dropped 2; count of bases not matched to a gene: 12. Per the germline V gene, CDR1 is MNHEY and CDR2 is SMNVEV (reference sequence).

This chain links TRBV19 with TRBJ1-4; 8 bases are shared with TRBD1. Per germline, CDR1 LNHDA and CDR2 SQIVND (reference sequence). Trimming took 5 bases from V and 0 from J; bases not matched to a gene: 8. The CDR3 extends over 17 amino acids. CDR3 bases: TGTGCCAGTAGTCCCCGACAGGGGAGGGCAACTAATGAAAAACTGTTTTTT. Its translation is CASSPRQGRATNEKLFF.

The chain has TRBV19 and TRBJ2-7; 9 positions match TRBD1. V trimming: 5 bases; J trimming: 2 bases; junction bases outside the gene matches: 7. The length of the CDR3 is 15 residues. The germline gives CDR1 LNHDA, CDR2 SQIVND (reference sequence). CDR3 sequence reads: CASSAGQGPPYEQYF. DNA for the CDR3: TGTGCCAGTAGTGCAGGACAGGGGCCCCCCTACGAGCAGTACTTC. The complete variable domain, with remaining parts taken from reference TRBV19 and TRBJ2-7, reads DGGITQSPKYLFRKEGQNVTLSCEQNLNHDAMYWYRQDPGQGLRLIYYSQIVNDFQKGDIAEGYSVSREKKESFPLTVTSAQKNPTAFYLCASSAGQGPPYEQYFGPGTRLTVT.

This chain uses TRBV19 with TRBJ1-5, with TRBD1 as a possible D gene (5 bases). V shed 4 bases and J shed 5 bases, with 24 bases lying between them. Per germline, CDR1 LNHDA and CDR2 SQIVND (reference sequence). There are 18 residues in the CDR3. The CDR3 here is CASSNLLGGAKSYQPQHF. The CDR3 DNA is TGTGCCAGTAGTAACCTGTTGGGGGGAGCGAAGTCCTATCAGCCCCAGCATTTT.

This clone was picked up one time. The V call is TRBV24-1, the J call TRBJ1-5, with D uncertain. Trimming left V 7 bases short and J 4 bases short, with 10 bases between. This CDR3 is 13 amino acids long. In germline, CDR1 is KGHDR, CDR2 SFDVKD. The CDR3 region is CATSGLGNQPQHF. The CDR3 nucleotides read TGTGCCACCAGCGGCCTAGGTAATCAGCCCCAGCATTTT.

This chain joins TRBV6-5 and TRBJ2-7; TRBD1 might be the D (7 bases). V was pared by 0 bases and J by 3 bases, with 15 bases between. CDR1 is MNHEY, CDR2 SVGAGI, per germline. The CDR3 has 16 amino acids. CDR3 coding DNA: TGTGCCAGCAGTTACTCCCGGCAGGGGGGCTTCTACGAGCAGTACTTC. Translating gives CASSYSRQGGFYEQYF.

The chain recombines TRBV15 with TRBJ1-1; 8 bases align to TRBD1. The CDR3 spans 15 residues. Germline loops: CDR1 LNHNV, CDR2 YYDKDF (reference sequence). V lost 5 bases, J lost 4 bases, and 9 bases stayed unmatched. The CDR3 loop reads CATSGFGQGGTEAFF. As DNA, the CDR3 is TGTGCCACCAGCGGGTTTGGACAGGGCGGCACTGAAGCTTTCTTT.

This chain uses TRBV3-1 (or the pseudogene TRBV3-2) with TRBJ2-1, with TRBD2 matching over 14 bases. The CDR3 is 15 amino acids. Germline CDR1 and CDR2: LGHDT and YNNKEL (reference sequence). V shed 6 bases, J shed 7 bases, and the junction held 5 bases outside the gene matches. CDR3 loop: CASRPGLAGANEQFF. The CDR3, as DNA: TGTGCCAGCAGACCGGGACTAGCGGGAGCAAATGAGCAGTTCTTC.

This clone was seen once. The chain combines TRBV2 with TRBJ2-2; D is possibly TRBD1 (6 bases). The CDR3 is 16 amino acids. Germline assignment: CDR1 SNHLY and CDR2 FYNNEI. V was trimmed by 1 base and J by 0 bases, leaving 9 bases between them. CDR3 protein: CASSEVGTTNTGELFF. Written as DNA, the CDR3 is TGTGCCAGCAGTGAAGTGGGGACAACGAACACCGGGGAGCTGTTTTTT.

This chain uses TRBV7-9 with TRBJ1-2; D is unclear. Germline CDR1 is SEHNR and CDR2 is FQNEAQ (reference sequence). Trimming left V 4 bases short and J 0 bases short, with 12 bases between. This CDR3 region has 15 residues. In nucleotides, the CDR3 is TGTGCCAGCAGCTCCAAACTGCCTGCTAACTATGGCTACACCTTC. Protein sequence: CASSSKLPANYGYTF.

The chain uses TRBV7-9 and TRBJ2-1; 11 bases agree with TRBD1. Germline assignment: CDR1 SEHNR and CDR2 FQNEAQ (reference sequence). Unmatched junction bases numbered 14, after V lost 5 bases and J lost 2 bases. The CDR3 is 19 residues long. CDR3 region: CASSPAVLRDRGTYNEQFF. The DNA of the CDR3 is TGTGCCAGCAGCCCCGCGGTCCTCCGGGACAGGGGGACCTACAATGAGCAGTTCTTC.

The chain is built from TRBV19 and TRBJ1-5; TRBD1 matches 10 bases. CDR1 is LNHDA, CDR2 SQIVND, per germline (reference sequence). Trimming removed 2 bases from V and 5 bases from J; junction bases left unmatched: 9. CDR3 size: 17 residues. CDR3 sequence: CASSITTGGRRDQPQHF. DNA for the CDR3: TGTGCCAGTAGTATAACGACAGGGGGCCGGCGCGATCAGCCCCAGCATTTT.